The 9 T cell receptor beta chains given below trace back to one sample, sequenced in a study of blood T cell repertoires in COVID-19 (dated by TCRdb to 2018 to 2021). The library was produced with the immunoSEQ multiplex PCR assay. The table was pulled from immuneACCESS by TCRdb, which kept in-frame rearrangements only. Such tables lose some clones; where checked, under half of the loss comes from unresolved V genes, and the rest has no known cause. The sample includes roughly 220,000 clones, with approximately 80% observed a single time. Around 20% of the sample comes from the top ten. The specimen sequenced was peripheral blood. These receptors all come from a man aged 25-45 years with active or convalescent COVID-19.

The J gene is TRBJ2-2, the V gene TRBV5-8, with D uncertain. The germline CDR1 and CDR2 sequences are SGHTS and YDEGEE. This CDR3 region has 12 residues. Trimming took 0 bases from V and 7 from J, leaving 4 bases between them. CDR3 sequence reads: CASSLDGGELFF. In DNA form, the CDR3 reads TGTGCCAGCAGCTTGGACGGCGGGGAGCTGTTTTTT.

The chain recombines TRBV7-9 with TRBJ2-1; D might be TRBD1 (6 bases). The CDR3 sequence is 15 residues long. The germline V gene has CDR1 SEHNR and CDR2 FQNEAQ (reference sequence). Between the trimmed V and J ends, which lost 5 bases and 2 bases, there was a span of 13 bases. CDR3 nucleotides: TGTGCCAGCAGCGCACAGGGTTCCCCCTACAATGAGCAGTTCTTC. This sequence encodes CASSAQGSPYNEQFF.

The chain is built from TRBV18 and TRBJ1-1, with TRBD1 matching 7 bases. Losses at the gene ends were 6 bases for V and 1 base for J; bases not matched to a gene: 5. The germline V gene has CDR1 KGHSH and CDR2 LQKENI. The CDR3 length is 14 residues. CDR3 in amino acids: CASSPGTENTEAFF. CDR3 nucleotides: TGTGCCAGCTCTCCCGGGACAGAGAACACTGAAGCTTTCTTT.

The chain has TRBV6-5 and TRBJ2-7; D ambiguous. V was pared by 0 bases and J by 2 bases, with 11 bases between. This CDR3 region has 15 residues. Germline V lookup: CDR1 MNHEY, CDR2 SVGAGI. Written as DNA, the CDR3 is TGTGCCAGCAGTTACTCCCGTACCGGAGCCTACGAGCAGTACTTC. Translation gives CASSYSRTGAYEQYF.

This chain joins TRBV4-1 and TRBJ1-2; 7 positions agree with TRBD1. Per germline, CDR1 MGHRA and CDR2 YSYEKL. The CDR3 is made up of 16 amino acids. V gave up 3 bases and J gave up 1 base; unmatched junction bases: 8. The CDR3, as DNA: TGCGCCAGCAGCCAGGGTGCGACAGGGTTTAACTATGGCTACACCTTC. This gives the protein CASSQGATGFNYGYTF.

The V gene is TRBV7-9, the J gene TRBJ1-1; maybe TRBD1 (5 bases). Germline V lookup: CDR1 SEHNR, CDR2 FQNEAQ (reference sequence). Trimming left V 6 bases short and J 5 bases short, with 22 bases between. The CDR3 is 16 amino acids. The CDR3 region is CASSFDWPHGGTEAFF. CDR3 coding DNA: TGTGCCAGCAGTTTTGACTGGCCCCACGGGGGTACTGAAGCTTTCTTT.

The chain joins TRBV19 to TRBJ2-2, with TRBD1 as a possible D gene (6 bases). Germline V lookup: CDR1 LNHDA, CDR2 SQIVND (reference sequence). The CDR3 length is 15 residues. Trimming shortened V by 6 bases and J by 2 bases, and 13 bases separated the two germline ends. The CDR3 bases are TGTGCCAGTAGACCCGACAGGATAAACACCGGGGAGCTGTTTTTT. It encodes CASRPDRINTGELFF. Variable domain in full (rest from reference TRBV19 and TRBJ2-2): DGGITQSPKYLFRKEGQNVTLSCEQNLNHDAMYWYRQDPGQGLRLIYYSQIVNDFQKGDIAEGYSVSREKKESFPLTVTSAQKNPTAFYLCASRPDRINTGELFFGEGSRLTVL.

V usage is TRBV9 and J usage is TRBJ2-5; 9 bases line up with TRBD2. The germline V gene encodes CDR1 SGDLS and CDR2 YYNGEE. This CDR3 contains 18 residues. The V and J ends lost 1 base and 3 bases, in that order; junction bases with no gene match: 13. CDR3 loop: CASSVTTTSGDPKETQYF. DNA of the CDR3: TGTGCCAGCAGCGTAACGACGACTAGCGGAGATCCCAAAGAGACCCAGTACTTC.

The chain joins TRBV30 to TRBJ1-5; D is uncertain. The CDR3 runs 14 residues. The V and J ends lost 3 bases and 7 bases respectively, with 16 bases between them. Germline values: CDR1 GTSNPN, CDR2 SVGIG (reference sequence). Here the CDR3 reads CAWSRRGGSQPQHF. The CDR3 DNA reads TGTGCCTGGAGCAGACGGGGAGGGAGCCAGCCCCAGCATTTT.